Below, one T cell receptor beta chain is given with its context. The entry originates in a study of blood T cell repertoires in COVID-19. Across the whole study: In each case, the material was cDNA or gDNA derived from T cells, B-cell-depleted T cells, or PBMCs.

Authors' data handling: Amplification of reference gene primers provided the estimated nucleated cell counts. Produced via immunoSEQ multiplex PCR; TCRdb's table is partial and in-frame only. V, J and clone size reflect that table, while D and trimming were determined from the DNA. Counted here are 300,000 to 350,000 clones, over 75% occurring once; the ten biggest clones make up more than 5%. The germline V gene encodes CDR1 SNHLY and CDR2 FYNNEI. Trimming at V came to 10 bases and at J to 2 bases, leaving 15 bases not matched to a gene. The CDR3 spans 16 residues. Material: PBMCs or T cells enriched from blood (not recorded which). The clonotype was recovered from a man aged 30 to 45 who had recovered from COVID-19. The V gene is TRBV2, the J gene TRBJ2-5; TRBD1 matches at 8 bases. Here the CDR3 reads CAIKKSGTGKQETQYF. The CDR3 DNA reads TGTGCCATCAAAAAAAGTGGGACAGGAAAACAAGAGACCCAGTACTTC.